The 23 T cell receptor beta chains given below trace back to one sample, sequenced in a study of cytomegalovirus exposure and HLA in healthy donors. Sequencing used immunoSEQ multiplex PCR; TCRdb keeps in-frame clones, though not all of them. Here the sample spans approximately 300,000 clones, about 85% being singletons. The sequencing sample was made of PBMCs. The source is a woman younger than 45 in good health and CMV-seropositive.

Written as DNA, the CDR3 is TGCGCCAGCAGCCAAGGAGGGAGTTACGAGCAGTACTTC. This sequence encodes CASSQGGSYEQYF. The chain carries TRBV4-3 and TRBJ2-7; D might be TRBD2 (5 bases). Germline V gene lookup returns CDR1 LGHNA and CDR2 YSLEER. Trimming shortened V by 1 base and J by 4 bases, and 8 bases separated the two germline ends. The CDR3 is 13 amino acids.

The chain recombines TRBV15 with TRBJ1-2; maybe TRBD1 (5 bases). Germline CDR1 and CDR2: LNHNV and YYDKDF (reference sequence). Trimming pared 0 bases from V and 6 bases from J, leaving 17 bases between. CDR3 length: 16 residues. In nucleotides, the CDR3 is TGTGCCACCAGCAGAGATATTGGAGGGGCGTCGAATGGCTACACCTTC. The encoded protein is CATSRDIGGASNGYTF.

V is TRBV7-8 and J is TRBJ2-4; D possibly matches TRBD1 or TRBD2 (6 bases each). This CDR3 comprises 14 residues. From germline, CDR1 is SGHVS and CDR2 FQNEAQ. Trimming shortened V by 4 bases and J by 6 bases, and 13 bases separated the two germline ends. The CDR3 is CASSYPEGGNIQYF. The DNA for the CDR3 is TGTGCCAGCAGCTACCCGGAGGGGGGAAACATTCAGTACTTC.

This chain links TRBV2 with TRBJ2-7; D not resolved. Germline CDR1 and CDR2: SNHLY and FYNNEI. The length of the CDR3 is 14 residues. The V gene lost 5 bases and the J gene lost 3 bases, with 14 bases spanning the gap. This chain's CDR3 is CASSNPLRGYEQYF. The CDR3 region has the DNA TGTGCCAGCAGTAACCCGTTAAGAGGCTACGAGCAGTACTTC.

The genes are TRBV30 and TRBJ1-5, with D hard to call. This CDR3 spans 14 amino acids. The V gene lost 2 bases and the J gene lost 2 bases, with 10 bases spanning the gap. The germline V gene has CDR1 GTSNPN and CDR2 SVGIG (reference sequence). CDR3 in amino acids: CAWSRARGNQPQHF. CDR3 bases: TGTGCCTGGAGTAGGGCGAGGGGCAATCAGCCCCAGCATTTT.

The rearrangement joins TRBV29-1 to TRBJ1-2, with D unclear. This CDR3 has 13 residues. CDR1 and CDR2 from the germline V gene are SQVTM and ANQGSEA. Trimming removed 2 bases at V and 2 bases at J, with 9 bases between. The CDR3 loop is CSVESGKNYGYTF. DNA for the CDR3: TGCAGCGTTGAATCCGGGAAAAACTATGGCTACACCTTC.

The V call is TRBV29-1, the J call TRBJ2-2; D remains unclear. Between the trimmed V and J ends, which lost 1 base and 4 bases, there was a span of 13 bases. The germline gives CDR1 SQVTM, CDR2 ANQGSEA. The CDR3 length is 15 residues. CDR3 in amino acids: CSVEGTGSTTGELFF. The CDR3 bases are TGCAGCGTTGAAGGGACGGGTTCAACCACCGGGGAGCTGTTTTTT.

The chain's CDR3 is CASSYSQRSRNEQFF. CDR3 DNA: TGTGCCAGCAGTTACTCGCAGCGGAGTAGAAATGAGCAGTTCTTC. The chain employs TRBV6-5 and TRBJ2-1; the D gene is possibly TRBD2 (5 bases). Germline-derived CDR1 and CDR2 are MNHEY and SVGAGI. The CDR3 consists of 15 residues. Trimming left V 0 bases short and J 7 bases short, with 13 bases between.

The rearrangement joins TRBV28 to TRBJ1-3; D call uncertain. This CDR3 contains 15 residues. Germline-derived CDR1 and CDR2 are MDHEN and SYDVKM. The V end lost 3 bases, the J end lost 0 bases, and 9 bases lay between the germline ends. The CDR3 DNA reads TGTGCCAGCAGTTTGACTCTGCCCTCTGGAAACACCATATATTTT. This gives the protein CASSLTLPSGNTIYF.

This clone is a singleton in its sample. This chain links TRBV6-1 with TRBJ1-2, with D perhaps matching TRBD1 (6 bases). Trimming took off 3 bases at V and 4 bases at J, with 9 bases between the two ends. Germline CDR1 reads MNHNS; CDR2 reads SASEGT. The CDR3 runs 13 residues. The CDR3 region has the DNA TGTGCCAGCAGTGAGGGGGCAGGCTATGGCTACACCTTC. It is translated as CASSEGAGYGYTF.

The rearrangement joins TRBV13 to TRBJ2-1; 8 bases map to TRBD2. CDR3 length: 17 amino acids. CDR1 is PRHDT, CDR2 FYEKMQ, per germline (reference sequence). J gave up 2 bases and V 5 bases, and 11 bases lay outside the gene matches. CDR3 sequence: CASSPTGGGRAYNEQFF. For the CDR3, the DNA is TGTGCCAGCAGCCCAACCGGCGGGGGGCGCGCCTACAATGAGCAGTTCTTC.

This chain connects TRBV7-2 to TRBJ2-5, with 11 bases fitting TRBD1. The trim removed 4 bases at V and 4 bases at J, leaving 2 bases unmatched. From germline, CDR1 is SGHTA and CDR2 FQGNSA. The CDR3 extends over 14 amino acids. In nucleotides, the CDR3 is TGTGCCAGCAGCTGGGGACAGGGGGGAGAGACCCAGTACTTC. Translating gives CASSWGQGGETQYF.

CDR3 nucleotide sequence: TGTGCCAGCAGTCATAGCGGGAGGGCCGCAGATACGCAGTATTTT. Translated: CASSHSGRAADTQYF. The gene calls are TRBV9 and TRBJ2-3; the match to TRBD2 covers 11 bases. The CDR3 totals 15 residues. Unmatched junction bases numbered 6, after V lost 5 bases and J lost 4 bases. From germline, CDR1 is SGDLS and CDR2 YYNGEE.

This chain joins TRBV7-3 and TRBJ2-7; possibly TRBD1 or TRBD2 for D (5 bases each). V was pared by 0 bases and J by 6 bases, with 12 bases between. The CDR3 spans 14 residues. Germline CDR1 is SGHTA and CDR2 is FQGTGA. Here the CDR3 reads CASSLTPPGTEQYF. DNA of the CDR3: TGTGCCAGCAGCTTAACCCCCCCAGGGACCGAGCAGTACTTC.

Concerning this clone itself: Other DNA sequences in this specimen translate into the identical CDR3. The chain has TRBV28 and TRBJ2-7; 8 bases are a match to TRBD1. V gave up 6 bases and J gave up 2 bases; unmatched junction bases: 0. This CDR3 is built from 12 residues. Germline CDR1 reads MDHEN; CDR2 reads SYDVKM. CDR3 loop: CASRTGAYEQYF. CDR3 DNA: TGTGCCAGCAGGACAGGGGCCTACGAGCAGTACTTC.

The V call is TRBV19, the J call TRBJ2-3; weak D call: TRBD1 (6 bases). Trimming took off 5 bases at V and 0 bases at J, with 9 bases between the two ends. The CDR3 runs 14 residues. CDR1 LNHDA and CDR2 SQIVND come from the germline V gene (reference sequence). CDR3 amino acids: CASSWGPSTDTQYF. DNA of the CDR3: TGTGCCAGTAGTTGGGGGCCTAGCACAGATACGCAGTATTTT. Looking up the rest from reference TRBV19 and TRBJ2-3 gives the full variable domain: DGGITQSPKYLFRKEGQNVTLSCEQNLNHDAMYWYRQDPGQGLRLIYYSQIVNDFQKGDIAEGYSVSREKKESFPLTVTSAQKNPTAFYLCASSWGPSTDTQYFGPGTRLTVL.

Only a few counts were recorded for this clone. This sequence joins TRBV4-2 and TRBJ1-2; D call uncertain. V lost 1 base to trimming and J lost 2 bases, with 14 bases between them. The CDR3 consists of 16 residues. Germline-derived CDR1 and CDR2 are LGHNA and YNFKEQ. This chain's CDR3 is CASSQGERQLNYGYTF. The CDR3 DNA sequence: TGTGCCAGCAGCCAAGGGGAGCGGCAGCTAAACTATGGCTACACCTTC.

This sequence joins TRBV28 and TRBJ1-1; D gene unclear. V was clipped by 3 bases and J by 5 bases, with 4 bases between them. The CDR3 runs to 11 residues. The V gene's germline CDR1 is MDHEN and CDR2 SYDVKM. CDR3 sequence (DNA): TGTGCCAGCAGTTTTAAGACTGAAGCTTTCTTT. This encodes CASSFKTEAFF.

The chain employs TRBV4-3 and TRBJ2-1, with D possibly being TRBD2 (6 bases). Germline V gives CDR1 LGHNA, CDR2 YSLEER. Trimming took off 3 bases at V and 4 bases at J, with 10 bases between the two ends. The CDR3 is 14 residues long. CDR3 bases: TGCGCCAGCAGCCACTTTGGGGGGTACAATGAGCAGTTCTTC. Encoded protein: CASSHFGGYNEQFF.

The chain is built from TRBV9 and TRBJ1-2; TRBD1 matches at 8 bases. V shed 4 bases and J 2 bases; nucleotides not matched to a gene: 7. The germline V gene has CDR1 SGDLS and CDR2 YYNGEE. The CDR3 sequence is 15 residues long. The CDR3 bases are TGTGCCAGCAGCTCATGGACAGGGAGAAACTATGGCTACACCTTC. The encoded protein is CASSSWTGRNYGYTF.

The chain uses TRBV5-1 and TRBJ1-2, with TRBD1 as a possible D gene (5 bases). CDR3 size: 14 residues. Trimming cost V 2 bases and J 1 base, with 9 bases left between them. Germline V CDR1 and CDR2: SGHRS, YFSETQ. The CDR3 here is CASSFGGFNYGYTF. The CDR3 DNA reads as TGCGCCAGCAGCTTTGGGGGTTTTAACTATGGCTACACCTTC.

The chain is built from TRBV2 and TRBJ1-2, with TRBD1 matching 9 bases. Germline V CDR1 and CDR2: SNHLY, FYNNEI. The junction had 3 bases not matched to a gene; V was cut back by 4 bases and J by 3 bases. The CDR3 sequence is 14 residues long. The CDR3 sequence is CASSAGQGYYGYTF. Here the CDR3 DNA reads TGTGCCAGCAGTGCTGGACAGGGGTACTATGGCTACACCTTC.

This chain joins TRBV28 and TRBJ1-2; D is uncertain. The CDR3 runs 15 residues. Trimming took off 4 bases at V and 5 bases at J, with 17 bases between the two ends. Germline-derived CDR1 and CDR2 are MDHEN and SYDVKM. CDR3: CASSSTRRQGYGYTF. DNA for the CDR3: TGTGCCAGCAGTTCCACCAGACGGCAAGGTTATGGCTACACCTTC.